This T cell receptor beta chain emerged from a study of CD8+ T cells in alopecia areata. As for treatment: oral pan-JAK inhibitor, 5-10 mg twice daily. RNA, once extracted, was reverse transcribed into cDNA for use as the sequencing template. The table came from immunoSEQ multiplex PCR; TCRdb's copy has only in-frame clones and leaves some out. This sample has approximately 210,000 clones, with 50% to 75% found just once. The germline V gene has CDR1 SGHRS and CDR2 YFSETQ. The CDR3 length is 13 residues. Trimming stripped 0 bases from V and 5 bases from J, with 8 bases between. The chain combines TRBV5-1 with TRBJ2-5; D unclear. The receptor was isolated from a human donor with alopecia areata. The sequenced sample was CD4+ T cells sorted from blood, obtained at week 4, from a patient treated with tofacitinib. CDR3 protein: CASSLANGETQYF. As DNA, the CDR3 is TGCGCCAGCAGCTTGGCCAATGGGGAGACCCAGTACTTC.